These 9 T cell receptor beta chains originate from one sample sequenced in a study of CD8+CD57+ T cells in acquired aplastic anemia. For CDR3 and TCR beta VDJ profiling, genomic DNA was the template used. Using its own MiXCR run on the reads, TCRdb lists one record per CDR3 protein. This sample has about 210,000 distinct CDR3 sequences, with 30% to 35% found just once. The sequenced sample consisted of sorted CD4+, CD8+, or CD8+CD57+ T cells (not recorded which) from PBMCs. The receptors were sampled from a human donor in good health, serving as a control.

This clonotype was observed at least ten times. This chain uses TRBV10-1 with TRBJ2-7; the D gene is possibly TRBD1 (5 bases). The CDR3 contains 16 residues. The V and J ends lost 0 bases and 6 bases respectively, with 18 bases between them. The germline V gene has CDR1 WNHNN and CDR2 SYGVQD (reference sequence). The CDR3 loop reads CASSESRQGGFCEQYF. The CDR3 region has the DNA TGCGCCAGCAGTGAGTCGAGGCAGGGTGGATTTTGCGAGCAGTACTTC.

This clonotype was observed at least ten times. The J gene is TRBJ2-5, the V gene TRBV15; the D is unclear. V was trimmed by 3 bases and J by 2 bases, leaving 4 bases between them. The CDR3 covers 12 residues. CDR1 is LNHNV and CDR2 is YYDKDF in the germline V gene (reference sequence). CDR3 sequence reads: CATSSRQETQYF. The CDR3 DNA reads TGTGCCACCAGCAGCCGACAAGAGACCCAGTACTTC.

The rearrangement links TRBV7-2 to TRBJ2-7; TRBD1 matches 12 bases. Germline values: CDR1 SGHTA, CDR2 FQGNSA. V lost 5 bases, J lost 6 bases, and 8 bases stayed unmatched. CDR3 length equals 15 residues. DNA for the CDR3: TGTGCCAGCAGCCAGACCGGGACAGGGGGCGGCGAGCAGTACTTC. It is translated as CASSQTGTGGGEQYF. Full variable domain (outside the CDR3, taken from reference TRBV7-2 and TRBJ2-7): GAGVSQSPSNKVTEKGKDVELRCDPISGHTALYWYRQSLGQGLEFLIYFQGNSAPDKSGLPSDRFSAERTGGSVSTLTIQRTQQEDSAVYLCASSQTGTGGGEQYFGPGTRLTVT.

V is TRBV2 and J is TRBJ2-2; no clear D gene. CDR1 SNHLY and CDR2 FYNNEI come from the germline V gene. The CDR3 sequence is 17 residues long. With 5 bases removed from V and 6 bases from J, the gap between germline ends came to 22 bases. The CDR3 sequence: CASSPIGGPIRPGELFF. CDR3 bases: TGTGCCAGCAGTCCCATTGGCGGACCCATCCGACCCGGGGAGCTGTTTTTT.

V usage is TRBV4-1 and J usage is TRBJ1-5; unclear D gene. V shed 0 bases and J shed 3 bases, with 9 bases lying between them. Germline-derived CDR1 and CDR2 are MGHRA and YSYEKL. The CDR3 spans 15 residues. The CDR3 region has the DNA TGCGCCAGCAGCCAAGATCTAACAGTCAATCAGCCCCAGCATTTT. Its protein product is CASSQDLTVNQPQHF.

This clonotype was seen at least ten times. The V call is TRBV5-5, the J call TRBJ2-7, with a possible D match to TRBD2 (5 bases). The germline V and J ends were trimmed by 1 base and 3 bases, with 17 bases remaining between them. This CDR3 has 16 residues. The germline gives CDR1 SGHKS, CDR2 YYEKEE (reference sequence). CDR3 protein: CASSLMAGPGHYEQYF. The DNA for the CDR3 is TGTGCCAGCAGCTTGATGGCGGGTCCCGGGCACTACGAGCAGTACTTC.

The chain has TRBV2 and TRBJ2-2; D is uncertain. The length of the CDR3 is 11 residues. In germline, CDR1 is SNHLY, CDR2 FYNNEI. V was cut by 4 bases and J by 7 bases, with 4 bases left in between. The CDR3 coding sequence is TGTGCCAGCAGTGGAGGCGGGGAGCTGTTTTTT. As protein: CASSGGGELFF.

This clonotype appeared many times. The junction does not match germline at one end; this may be a read error. V and J are TRBV15 and TRBJ2-6; perhaps TRBD1 as D (5 bases). The CDR3 loop spans 17 amino acids. The germline gives CDR1 LNHNV, CDR2 YYDKDF (reference sequence). For the CDR3, the DNA is TGTGCCACCAGCCGAGACAGTTTAAACTCTGGGGCCAACGTCCTGACTTTC. Residues: CATSRDSLNSGANVLTF.

This clonotype has only a few counts. A much larger clonotype is one base distant, so this may be a read error. The CDR3 DNA sequence: TGTGCCAGCGGTAAAAACAGGGTTCCTCTTGTTAATTCACCCCTCCACTTT. Translation: CASGKNRVPLVNSPLHF. This chain connects TRBV2 to TRBJ1-6; possibly TRBD1 for D (6 bases). The CDR3 has 17 residues. Germline CDR1 reads SNHLY; CDR2 reads FYNNEI. Trimming removed 8 bases at V and 6 bases at J, with 23 bases between.